Below are 16 T cell receptor beta chains sequenced from a single sample in a study of shared clonotypes between healthy human individuals. CD45RO negativity and positive selection for CCR7 defined naive CD8 cells, a population that excluded terminally differentiated effector memory CD45RA+ cells. Sequencing was performed with immunoSEQ multiplex PCR; in TCRdb, only in-frame clones are kept and a portion is missing. The sample includes about 2.2 million clones, approximately 92% of them seen just once. The specimen sequenced was naive CD8+ T cells from PBMCs. The receptors shown here come from a man between 18 and 35 years old in good health. Some clones in this sample may be carry-over from other donors' samples.

The V and J genes are TRBV6-4 and TRBJ1-2; maybe TRBD1 (6 bases). Trimming took off 10 bases at V and 0 bases at J, with 9 bases between the two ends. The length of the CDR3 is 12 residues. The germline V gene has CDR1 MRHNA and CDR2 SNTAGT. CDR3 residues: CATRTANYGYTF. In DNA form, the CDR3 reads TGTGCCACCCGGACAGCTAACTATGGCTACACCTTC.

The chain combines TRBV21-1 with TRBJ2-1; no DNA check was done on the table's D call, TRBD2. TRBV21-1 is a documented pseudogene. This CDR3 has 17 amino acids. This CDR3 is CASSRKRGANIYNEQFF. The DNA for the CDR3 is TGTGCCAGCAGCAGAAAAAGAGGTGCCAACATCTACAATGAGCAGTTCTTC.

V and J are TRBV30 and TRBJ2-1, with D perhaps TRBD2 (6 bases). This CDR3 contains 13 residues. Trimming pared 5 bases from V and 4 bases from J, leaving 12 bases between. Germline CDR1 and CDR2: GTSNPN and SVGIG (reference sequence). CDR3: CAWVAVSYNEQFF. The DNA of the CDR3 is TGTGCCTGGGTAGCGGTTAGTTACAATGAGCAGTTCTTC.

Of note for this clone: This sample includes further DNA sequences coding for the same CDR3. The rearrangement uses TRBV11-2 and TRBJ1-1, with TRBD1 matching over 9 bases. The CDR3 has 14 residues. V gave up 5 bases and J gave up 2 bases; unmatched junction bases: 3. Germline CDR1 SGHAT, CDR2 FQNNGV. The CDR3 loop is CASSPTGGNTEAFF. CDR3 DNA: TGTGCCAGCAGCCCCACAGGGGGCAACACTGAAGCTTTCTTT.

The chain combines TRBV29-1 with TRBJ2-2; D possibly corresponds to TRBD2 (5 bases). This CDR3 region has 12 residues. Trimming left V 7 bases short and J 5 bases short, with 11 bases between. Germline V gene data show CDR1 as SQVTM and CDR2 as ANQGSEA. The CDR3 loop is CSAHPGTGELFF. CDR3 bases: TGCAGCGCCCACCCGGGGACCGGGGAGCTGTTTTTT.

The chain joins TRBV7-2 to TRBJ2-7; no definite D call. The CDR3 spans 19 residues. V lost 2 bases and J lost 5, with 28 bases in between. Germline lookup yields CDR1 SGHTA and CDR2 FQGNSA. The CDR3 region is CASSLLEERGGFWAHEQYF. The CDR3 DNA reads TGTGCCAGCAGCTTATTAGAGGAGCGTGGCGGATTCTGGGCCCACGAGCAGTACTTC.

The chain recombines TRBV6-5 with TRBJ1-1; D gene uncertain. Deletions cut 0 bases from V and 2 bases from J, with 10 bases between. CDR1 and CDR2 from the germline V gene are MNHEY and SVGAGI. There are 15 residues in the CDR3. The CDR3 DNA is TGTGCCAGCAGTTACTCAAACGAAGGTAACACTGAAGCTTTCTTT. It codes for CASSYSNEGNTEAFF.

The V and J genes are TRBV7-9 and TRBJ2-7, with 9 bases matching TRBD1. V was clipped by 5 bases and J by 1 base; unmatched bases: 9. The length of the CDR3 is 16 residues. Germline CDR1 reads SEHNR; CDR2 reads FQNEAQ (reference sequence). The CDR3 DNA reads TGTGCCAGCAGCCCAACCCTGACAGGGGGGTCCTACGAGCAGTACTTC. This sequence encodes CASSPTLTGGSYEQYF.

The genes are TRBV7-9 and TRBJ2-7; a weak D match, TRBD2 (5 bases). The V and J ends lost 8 bases and 4 bases respectively, with 18 bases between them. CDR3 length: 14 residues. The germline V gene has CDR1 SEHNR and CDR2 FQNEAQ (reference sequence). The CDR3 bases are TGTGCCAGCTCAGGAGGCTCCGATCTGTACGAGCAGTACTTC. Its translation is CASSGGSDLYEQYF.

The V and J genes are TRBV27 and TRBJ2-7; perhaps TRBD1 as D (5 bases). V lost 0 bases, J lost 4 bases, and 16 bases lay in between. CDR1 and CDR2 (germline): MNHEY, SMNVEV (reference sequence). The CDR3 totals 16 residues. Here the CDR3 reads CASSLSRQGIMYEQYF. The CDR3 DNA reads as TGTGCCAGCAGTTTATCGAGGCAGGGTATCATGTACGAGCAGTACTTC.

V is TRBV18 and J is TRBJ2-5; possible D gene TRBD1, 6 bases. The germline V gene has CDR1 KGHSH and CDR2 LQKENI. The germline V and J ends were trimmed by 2 bases and 3 bases, with 13 bases remaining between them. This CDR3 has 15 residues. The CDR3 DNA reads TGTGCCAGCTCACCAGGACAGACTCTTAAAGAGACCCAGTACTTC. Translated: CASSPGQTLKETQYF.

CDR3 DNA: TGCGCCAGCAGCCAAGAGGGAGCCGGTGAGGGGGACCAAGAGACCCAGTACTTC. Protein product: CASSQEGAGEGDQETQYF. The J gene is TRBJ2-5, the V gene TRBV4-1, with D perhaps TRBD1 (6 bases). V was clipped by 0 bases and J by 0 bases, with 17 bases between them. The CDR3 sequence is 18 residues long. Germline V gene sequence: CDR1 MGHRA, CDR2 YSYEKL.

The rearrangement uses TRBV25-1 and TRBJ1-5; TRBD1 matches 8 bases. CDR3 length: 14 residues. V was pared by 6 bases and J by 6 bases, with 7 bases of the junction left unmatched. The germline CDR1 and CDR2 sequences are MGHDK and SYGVNS. CDR3 region: CASSPQGASQPQHF. The CDR3 nucleotides are TGTGCCAGCAGCCCTCAGGGGGCGAGTCAGCCCCAGCATTTT.

This chain connects TRBV2 to TRBJ2-7; perhaps TRBD1 as D (6 bases). Germline values: CDR1 SNHLY, CDR2 FYNNEI. The CDR3 runs 15 residues. Trimming pared 6 bases from V and 3 bases from J, leaving 18 bases between. The CDR3: CASRGPGHQRYEQYF. As DNA, the CDR3 is TGTGCCAGCAGGGGGCCGGGACACCAACGCTACGAGCAGTACTTC. Based on the CDR3 plus reference TRBV2 and TRBJ2-7, the full variable domain is EPEVTQTPSHQVTQMGQEVILRCVPISNHLYFYWYRQILGQKVEFLVSFYNNEISEKSEIFDDQFSVERPDGSNFTLKIRSTKLEDSAMYFCASRGPGHQRYEQYFGPGTRLTVT.

The chain couples TRBV27 to TRBJ2-3; maybe TRBD2 (6 bases). The CDR3 has 14 residues. Germline V lookup: CDR1 MNHEY, CDR2 SMNVEV (reference sequence). Between the trimmed V and J ends, which lost 5 bases and 8 bases, there was a span of 17 bases. CDR3 protein: CASSPRGGWGTQYF. CDR3 DNA: TGTGCCAGCAGTCCCCGGGGAGGTTGGGGTACGCAGTATTTT.

The rearrangement links TRBV10-3 to TRBJ2-2; 8 bases are a match to TRBD2. The CDR3 consists of 17 residues. Germline values: CDR1 ENHRY, CDR2 SYGVKD. Losses at the gene ends were 3 bases for V and 2 bases for J; bases not matched to a gene: 8. CDR3 nucleotide sequence: TGTGCCATCAGTGAACTCTTACTAGCGGCTAACACCGGGGAGCTGTTTTTT. Its protein is CAISELLLAANTGELFF.